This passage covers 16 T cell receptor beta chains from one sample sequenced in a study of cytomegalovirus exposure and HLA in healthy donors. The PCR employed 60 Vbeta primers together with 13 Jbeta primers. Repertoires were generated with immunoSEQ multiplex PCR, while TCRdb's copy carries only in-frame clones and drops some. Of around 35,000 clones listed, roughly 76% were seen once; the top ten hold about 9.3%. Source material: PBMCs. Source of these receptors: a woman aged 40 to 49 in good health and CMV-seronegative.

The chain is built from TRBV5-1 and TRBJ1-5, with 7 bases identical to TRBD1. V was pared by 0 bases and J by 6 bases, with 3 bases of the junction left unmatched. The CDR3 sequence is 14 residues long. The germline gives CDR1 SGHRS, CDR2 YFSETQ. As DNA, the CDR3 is TGCGCCAGCAGCTTGGCAGCAGGGGGTCAGCCCCAGCATTTT. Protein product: CASSLAAGGQPQHF.

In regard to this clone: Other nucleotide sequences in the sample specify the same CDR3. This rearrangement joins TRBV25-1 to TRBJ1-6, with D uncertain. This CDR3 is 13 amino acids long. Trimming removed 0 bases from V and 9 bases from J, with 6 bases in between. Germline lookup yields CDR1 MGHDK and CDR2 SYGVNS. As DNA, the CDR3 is TGTGCCAGCAGTGAATATCGGGGTTCACCCCTCCACTTT. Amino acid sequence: CASSEYRGSPLHF.

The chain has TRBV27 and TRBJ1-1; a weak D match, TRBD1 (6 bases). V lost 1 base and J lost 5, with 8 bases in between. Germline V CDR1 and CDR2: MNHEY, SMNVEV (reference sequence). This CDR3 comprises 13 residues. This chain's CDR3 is CASSLLGQTEAFF. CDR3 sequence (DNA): TGTGCCAGCAGTTTATTGGGACAAACTGAAGCTTTCTTT.

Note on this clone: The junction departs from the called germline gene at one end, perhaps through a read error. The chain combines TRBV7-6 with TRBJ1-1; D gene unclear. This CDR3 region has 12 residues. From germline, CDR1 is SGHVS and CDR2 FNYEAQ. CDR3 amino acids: CASSPDGFESFF. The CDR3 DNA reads TGTGCCAGCAGTCCCGACGGGTTTGAATCTTTCTTT.

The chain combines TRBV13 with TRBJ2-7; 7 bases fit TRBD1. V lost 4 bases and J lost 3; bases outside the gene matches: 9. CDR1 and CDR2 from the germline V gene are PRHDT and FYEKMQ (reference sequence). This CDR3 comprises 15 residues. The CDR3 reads CASSSRGLASYEQYF. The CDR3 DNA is TGTGCCAGCAGCTCCAGGGGGTTGGCCAGCTACGAGCAGTACTTC.

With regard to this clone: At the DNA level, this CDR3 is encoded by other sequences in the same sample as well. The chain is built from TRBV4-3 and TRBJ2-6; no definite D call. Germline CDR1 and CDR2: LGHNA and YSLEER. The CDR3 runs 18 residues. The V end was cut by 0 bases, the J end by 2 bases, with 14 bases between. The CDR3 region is CASSQEVLTVAGANVLTF. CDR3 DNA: TGCGCCAGCAGCCAAGAGGTACTAACTGTCGCTGGGGCCAACGTCCTGACTTTC.

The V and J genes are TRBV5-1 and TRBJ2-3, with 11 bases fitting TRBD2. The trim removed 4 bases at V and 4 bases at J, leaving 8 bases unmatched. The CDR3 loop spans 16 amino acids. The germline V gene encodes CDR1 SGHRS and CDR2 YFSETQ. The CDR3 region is CASSAAASGGPDTQYF. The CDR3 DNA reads TGCGCCAGCAGCGCCGCTGCTAGCGGGGGGCCAGATACGCAGTATTTT. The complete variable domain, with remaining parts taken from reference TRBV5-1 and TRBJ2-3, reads KAGVTQTPRYLIKTRGQQVTLSCSPISGHRSVSWYQQTPGQGLQFLFEYFSETQRNKGNFPGRFSGRQFSNSRSEMNVSTLELGDSALYLCASSAAASGGPDTQYFGPGTRLTVL.

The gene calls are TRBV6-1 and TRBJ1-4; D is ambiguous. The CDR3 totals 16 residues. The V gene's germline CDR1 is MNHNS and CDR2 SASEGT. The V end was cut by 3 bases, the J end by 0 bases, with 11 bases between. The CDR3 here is CASSDPRESTNEKLFF. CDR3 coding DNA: TGTGCCAGCAGTGACCCGAGGGAGTCAACTAATGAAAAACTGTTTTTT.

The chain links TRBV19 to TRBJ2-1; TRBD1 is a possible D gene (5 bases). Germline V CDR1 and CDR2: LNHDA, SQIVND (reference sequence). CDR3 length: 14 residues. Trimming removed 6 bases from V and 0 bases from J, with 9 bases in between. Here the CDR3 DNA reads TGTGCCAGTAGACACAGGAGCTCCTACAATGAGCAGTTCTTC. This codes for CASRHRSSYNEQFF. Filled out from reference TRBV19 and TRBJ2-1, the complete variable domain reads DGGITQSPKYLFRKEGQNVTLSCEQNLNHDAMYWYRQDPGQGLRLIYYSQIVNDFQKGDIAEGYSVSREKKESFPLTVTSAQKNPTAFYLCASRHRSSYNEQFFGPGTRLTVL.

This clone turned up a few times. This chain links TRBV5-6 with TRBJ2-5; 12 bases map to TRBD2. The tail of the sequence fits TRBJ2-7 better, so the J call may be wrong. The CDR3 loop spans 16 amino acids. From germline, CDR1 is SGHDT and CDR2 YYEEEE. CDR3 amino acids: CASSSTSGGFTYEQYF. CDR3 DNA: TGTGCCAGCAGCTCCACTAGCGGGGGGTTCACCTACGAGCAGTACTTC.

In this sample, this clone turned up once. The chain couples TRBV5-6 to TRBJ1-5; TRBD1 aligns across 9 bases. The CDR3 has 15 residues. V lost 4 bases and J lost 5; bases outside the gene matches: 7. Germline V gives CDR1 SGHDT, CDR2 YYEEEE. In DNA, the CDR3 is TGTGCCAGCAGCCGTGGGACAGGGAGAGATCAGCCCCAGCATTTT. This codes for CASSRGTGRDQPQHF.

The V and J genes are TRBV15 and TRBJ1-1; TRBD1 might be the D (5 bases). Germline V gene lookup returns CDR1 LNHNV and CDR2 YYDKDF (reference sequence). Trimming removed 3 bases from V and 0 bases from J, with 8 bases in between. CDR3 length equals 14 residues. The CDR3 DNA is TGTGCCACCAGCAGCGACAGCTTGAACACTGAAGCTTTCTTT. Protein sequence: CATSSDSLNTEAFF. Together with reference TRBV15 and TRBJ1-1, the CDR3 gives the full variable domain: DAMVIQNPRYQVTQFGKPVTLSCSQTLNHNVMYWYQQKSSQAPKLLFHYYDKDFNNEADTPDNFQSRRPNTSFCFLDIRSPGLGDTAMYLCATSSDSLNTEAFFGQGTRLTVV.

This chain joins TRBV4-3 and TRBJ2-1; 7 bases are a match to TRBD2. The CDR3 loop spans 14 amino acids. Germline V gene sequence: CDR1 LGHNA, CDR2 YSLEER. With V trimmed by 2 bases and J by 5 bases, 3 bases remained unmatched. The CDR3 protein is CASSQHGTNNEQFF. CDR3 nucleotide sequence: TGCGCCAGCAGCCAACACGGGACTAACAATGAGCAGTTCTTC.

CDR3 protein: CASLSTGQGRSEQFF. The CDR3 DNA follows: TGTGCCAGTCTCTCTACGGGACAGGGTAGGAGTGAGCAGTTCTTC. The chain couples TRBV19 to TRBJ2-1; 9 bases agree with TRBD1. There are 15 residues in the CDR3. The germline V gene encodes CDR1 LNHDA and CDR2 SQIVND (reference sequence). The junction had 14 bases not matched to a gene; V was cut back by 8 bases and J by 9 bases.

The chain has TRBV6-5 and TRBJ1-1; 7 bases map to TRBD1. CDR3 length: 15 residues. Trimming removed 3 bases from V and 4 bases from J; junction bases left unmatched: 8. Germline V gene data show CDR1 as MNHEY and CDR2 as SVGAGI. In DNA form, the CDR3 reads TGTGCCAGCAGTTATTCGACAGGGACGACCACTGAAGCTTTCTTT. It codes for CASSYSTGTTTEAFF.

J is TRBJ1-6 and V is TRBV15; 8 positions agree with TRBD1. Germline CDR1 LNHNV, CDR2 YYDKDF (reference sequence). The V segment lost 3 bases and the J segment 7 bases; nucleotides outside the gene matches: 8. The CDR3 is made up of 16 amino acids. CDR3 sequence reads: CATSSGGDRRNSPLHF. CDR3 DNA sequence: TGTGCCACCAGCAGCGGAGGGGACAGGAGAAATTCACCCCTCCACTTT.